This T cell receptor beta chain was recorded in a study of T cell responses to AZD1222 COVID-19 vaccine. Whole-study results and caveats: Baseline seropositivity characterized only a handful of AZD1222 recipients. Nearly half of spike-specific TCRs reportedly go after variant regions that carry no mutations. Donor demographics were predominantly white British with a female majority; clonal diversity may be underestimated. Recipients of two AZD1222 doses showed rising Spike-specific TCR breadth and depth.

CDR1 and CDR2 from the germline V gene are MRHNA and SNTAGT. The CDR3 runs to 13 residues. V gave up 4 bases and J gave up 1 base, with 7 bases separating them. Some clones are missing from TCRdb's copy, which holds only in-frame ones; the method was immunoSEQ multiplex PCR. The sample has some 120,000 clones; about nine tenths are singletons. To note about this clone: Its antigen is unidentified.

Sequencing used peripheral blood, obtained on day 0 of AZD1222 vaccination. The chain combines TRBV6-4 with TRBJ1-1; D is unclear. The sequence came from an adult in good health. In DNA, the CDR3 is TGTGCCAGCAGTGTTTCGTGGAACACTGAAGCTTTCTTT. Translating gives CASSVSWNTEAFF.